Listed below are T cell receptor beta chains from one sample, sequenced in a study of cytomegalovirus exposure and HLA in healthy donors. The protocol was immunoSEQ multiplex PCR, while the TCRdb copy is restricted to in-frame clones and leaves out a portion. Counted here are 100,000 or so clones, 78% occurring once; the ten biggest clones make up 4.6%. Specimen: PBMCs. These receptors came from a woman in her 40s in good health and CMV-seropositive. Each CDR3 is given with its conserved first and last residue. A D gene is named only where the DNA matches it firmly. Size is omitted from some rows. Given values are once, few, many or a class for expanded clones.

j_call	d_call	v_call	clone_size	cdr3_aa	cdr3_nt
TRBJ2-2	TRBD1	TRBV12-5	-	CASGLGQGRTGELFF	TGTGCTAGTGGTTTGGGACAGGGACGCACCGGGGAGCTGTTTTTT
TRBJ1-2	-	TRBV7-2	once	CASSWTTSNYGYTF	TGTGCCAGCAGCTGGACAACTTCCAACTATGGCTACACCTTC
TRBJ2-7	TRBD1	TRBV28	-	CASIPGQADYEQYF	TGTGCCAGCATTCCGGGACAGGCGGATTACGAGCAGTACTTC
TRBJ1-1	-	TRBV29-1	-	CSVVRSNGPTEAFF	TGCAGCGTTGTCCGGAGTAACGGTCCAACGGAAGCTTTCTTT
TRBJ1-3	-	TRBV9	-	CASSAGDTGNTIYF	TGTGCCAGCAGCGCTGGGGACACTGGAAACACCATATATTTT
TRBJ2-1	TRBD2	TRBV7-9	few	CASISGTSGNEQFF	TGTGCCAGCATCTCCGGGACTAGCGGTAATGAGCAGTTCTTC
TRBJ2-3	TRBD1	TRBV5-8	-	CASSFVTGVTDTQYF	TGTGCCAGCAGCTTTGTGACAGGGGTCACAGATACGCAGTATTTT
TRBJ2-3	-	TRBV5-1	once	CASSTGLLVSDTQYF	TGCGCCAGCAGCACGGGACTCCTTGTGTCGGATACGCAGTATTTT
TRBJ2-1	TRBD2	TRBV9	-	CASSVASGLAGGWEQFF	TGTGCCAGCAGCGTAGCTTCGGGACTAGCGGGAGGTTGGGAGCAGTTCTTC
TRBJ1-1	-	TRBV7-2	few	CASSFRGENTEAFF	TGTGCCAGCAGCTTCAGGGGAGAGAACACTGAAGCTTTCTTT
TRBJ1-2	TRBD1	TRBV7-2	-	CASSPDRGHTNYGYTF	TGTGCCAGCAGCCCGGACAGGGGCCACACTAACTATGGCTACACCTTC
TRBJ2-7	-	TRBV19	few	CASSIRRGVEEQYF	TGTGCCAGTAGTATAAGGCGCGGCGTAGAAGAGCAGTACTTC
TRBJ1-1	-	TRBV13	-	CASSRQENTEAFF	TGTGCCAGCAGCCGCCAGGAGAACACTGAAGCTTTCTTT
TRBJ1-2	-	TRBV21-1	-	CASSKDDRKTGDGYTF	TGTGCCAGCAGCAAAGACGACCGTAAGACAGGGGATGGCTACACCTTC
TRBJ2-5	TRBD1	TRBV7-8	few	CASSRGQDLTQYF	TGTGCCAGCAGCCGGGGACAGGACCTTACCCAGTACTTC
TRBJ1-2	-	TRBV16	-	CASSPNGGGYAF	TGTGCCAGCAGCCCTAACGGGGGTGGCTACGCCTTC
TRBJ2-3	-	TRBV9	-	CASSFQGHRDTQYF	TGTGCCAGCAGCTTCCAGGGTCATCGGGATACGCAGTATTTT
TRBJ2-5	-	TRBV21-1	once	CASSNNGTGVIETQYF	TGTGCCAGCAGCAACAACGGGACAGGGGTTATAGAGACCCAGTACTTC
TRBJ1-3	-	TRBV18	-	CASSPPGQYQRNTIYF	TGTGCCAGCTCACCACCTGGACAGTACCAGCGAAACACCATATATTTT
TRBJ2-1	-	TRBV2	-	CASRQTAHPTSNEQFF	TGTGCCAGCAGGCAGACAGCCCACCCAACCAGCAATGAGCAGTTCTTC
TRBJ1-5	TRBD1	TRBV6-1	-	CASRGTGGNQPQHF	TGTGCCAGCAGGGGGACAGGGGGCAATCAGCCCCAGCATTTT
TRBJ2-7	-	TRBV20-1	-	CSAGVVGEQYF	TGCAGTGCCGGGGTGGTCGGCGAGCAGTACTTC
TRBJ1-1	-	TRBV9	-	CASSVGGRGNTEAFF	TGTGCCAGCAGCGTAGGAGGGCGAGGAAACACTGAAGCTTTCTTT
TRBJ2-3	-	TRBV6-4	-	CASSDSRETDTQYF	TGTGCCAGCAGTGACTCGAGGGAGACAGATACGCAGTATTTT
TRBJ2-2	TRBD2	TRBV7-6	-	CASSPRTSGTGELFF	TGTGCCAGCAGCCCGCGGACTAGCGGCACCGGGGAGCTGTTTTTT
TRBJ2-7	TRBD2	TRBV4-1	few	CASSHREEGYEQYF	TGCGCCAGCAGCCATCGGGAGGAGGGCTACGAGCAGTACTTC
TRBJ2-5	-	TRBV19	-	CASSIQNQETQYF	TGTGCCAGTAGTATCCAAAACCAAGAGACCCAGTACTTC
TRBJ1-2	-	TRBV28	-	CASSLWGDGYTF	TGTGCCAGCAGTTTGTGGGGAGATGGCTACACCTTC
TRBJ1-2	-	TRBV25-1	-	CASSEFVGPTLYGYTF	TGTGCCAGCAGTGAATTTGTGGGGCCCACACTCTATGGCTACACCTTC